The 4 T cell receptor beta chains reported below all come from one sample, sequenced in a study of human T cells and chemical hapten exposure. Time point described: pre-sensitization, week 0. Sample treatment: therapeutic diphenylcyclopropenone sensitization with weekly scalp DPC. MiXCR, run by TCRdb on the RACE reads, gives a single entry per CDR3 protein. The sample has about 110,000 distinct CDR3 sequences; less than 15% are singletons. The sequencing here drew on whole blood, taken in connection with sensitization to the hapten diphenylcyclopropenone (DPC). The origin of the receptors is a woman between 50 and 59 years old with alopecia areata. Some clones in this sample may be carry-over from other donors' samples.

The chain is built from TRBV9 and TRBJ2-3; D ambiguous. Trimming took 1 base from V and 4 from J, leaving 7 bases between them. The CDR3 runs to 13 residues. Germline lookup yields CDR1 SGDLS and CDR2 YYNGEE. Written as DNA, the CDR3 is TGTGCCAGCAGCGTACAGAACTCAGATACGCAGTATTTT. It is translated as CASSVQNSDTQYF. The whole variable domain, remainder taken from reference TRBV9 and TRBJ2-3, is DSGVTQTPKHLITATGQRVTLRCSPRSGDLSVYWYQQSLDQGLQFLIQYYNGEERAKGNILERFSAQQFPDLHSELNLSSLELGDSALYFCASSVQNSDTQYFGPGTRLTVL.

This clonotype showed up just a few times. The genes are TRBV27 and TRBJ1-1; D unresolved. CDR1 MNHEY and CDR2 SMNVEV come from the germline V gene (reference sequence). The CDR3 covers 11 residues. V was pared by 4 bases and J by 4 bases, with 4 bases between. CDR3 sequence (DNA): TGTGCCAGCAGTTCCCTCACTGAAGCTTTCTTT. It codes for CASSSLTEAFF.

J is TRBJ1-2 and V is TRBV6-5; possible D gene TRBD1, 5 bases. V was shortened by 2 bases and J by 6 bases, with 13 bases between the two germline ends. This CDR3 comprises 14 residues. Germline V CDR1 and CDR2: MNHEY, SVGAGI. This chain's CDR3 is CASSYNPGKDGYTF. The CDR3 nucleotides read TGTGCCAGCAGTTACAACCCAGGGAAGGATGGCTACACCTTC.

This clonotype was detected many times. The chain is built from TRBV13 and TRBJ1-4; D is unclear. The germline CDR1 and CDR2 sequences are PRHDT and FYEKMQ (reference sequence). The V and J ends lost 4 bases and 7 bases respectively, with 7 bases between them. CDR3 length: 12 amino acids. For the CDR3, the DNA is TGTGCCAGCAGCTCGGAGTCTGAAAAACTGTTTTTT. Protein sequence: CASSSESEKLFF.